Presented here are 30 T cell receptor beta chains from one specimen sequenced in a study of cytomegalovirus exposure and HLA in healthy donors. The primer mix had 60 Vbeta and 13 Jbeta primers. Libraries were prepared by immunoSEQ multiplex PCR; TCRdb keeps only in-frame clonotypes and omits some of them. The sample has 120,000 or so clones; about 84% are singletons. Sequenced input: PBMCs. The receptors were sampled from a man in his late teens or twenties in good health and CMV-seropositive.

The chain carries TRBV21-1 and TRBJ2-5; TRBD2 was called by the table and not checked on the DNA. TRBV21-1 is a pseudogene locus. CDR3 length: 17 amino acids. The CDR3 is CASSKVGGGFSYETQYF. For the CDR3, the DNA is TGTGCCAGCAGCAAAGTGGGGGGGGGCTTTTCATATGAGACCCAGTACTTC.

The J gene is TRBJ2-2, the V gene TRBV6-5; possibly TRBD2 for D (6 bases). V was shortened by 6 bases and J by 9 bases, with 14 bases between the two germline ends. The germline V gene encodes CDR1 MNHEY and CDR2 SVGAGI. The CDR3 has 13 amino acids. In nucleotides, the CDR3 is TGTGCCAGCAGAGGAGGGGAAGGATGGGAGCTGTTTTTT. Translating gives CASRGGEGWELFF.

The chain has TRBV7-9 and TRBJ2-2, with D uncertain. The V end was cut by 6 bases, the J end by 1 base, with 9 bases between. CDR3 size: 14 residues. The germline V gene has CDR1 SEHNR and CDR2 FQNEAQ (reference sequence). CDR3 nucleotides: TGTGCCAGCAGTTCCACTCGGAACACCGGGGAGCTGTTTTTT. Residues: CASSSTRNTGELFF.

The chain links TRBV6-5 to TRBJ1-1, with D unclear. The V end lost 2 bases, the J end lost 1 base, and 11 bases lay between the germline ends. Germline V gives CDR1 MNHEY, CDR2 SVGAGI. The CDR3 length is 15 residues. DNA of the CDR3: TGTGCCAGCAGTTACACCCTTGGGCCGAACACTGAAGCTTTCTTT. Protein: CASSYTLGPNTEAFF.

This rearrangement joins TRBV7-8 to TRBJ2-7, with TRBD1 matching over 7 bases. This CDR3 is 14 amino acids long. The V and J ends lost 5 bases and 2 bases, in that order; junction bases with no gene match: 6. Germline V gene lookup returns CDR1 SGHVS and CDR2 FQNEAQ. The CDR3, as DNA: TGTGCCAGCAGCGTCGGGACAGCAGCCTACGAGCAGTACTTC. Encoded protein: CASSVGTAAYEQYF.

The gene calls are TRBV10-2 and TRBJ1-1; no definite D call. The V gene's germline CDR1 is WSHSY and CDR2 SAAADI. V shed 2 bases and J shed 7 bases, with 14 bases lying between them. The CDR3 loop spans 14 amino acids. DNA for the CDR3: TGCGCCAGCAGTGAGGCAGGCCTGAGGGTTGAAGCTTTCTTT. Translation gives CASSEAGLRVEAFF.

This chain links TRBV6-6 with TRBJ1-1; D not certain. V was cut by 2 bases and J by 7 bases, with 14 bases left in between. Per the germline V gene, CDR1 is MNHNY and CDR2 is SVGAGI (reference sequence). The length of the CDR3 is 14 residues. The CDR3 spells CASSYKGPGSEAFF. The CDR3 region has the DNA TGTGCCAGCAGTTACAAGGGTCCGGGAAGTGAAGCTTTCTTT.

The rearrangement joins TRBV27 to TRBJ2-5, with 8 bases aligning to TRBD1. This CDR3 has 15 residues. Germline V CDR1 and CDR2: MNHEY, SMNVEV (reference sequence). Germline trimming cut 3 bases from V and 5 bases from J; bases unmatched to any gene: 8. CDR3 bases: TGTGCCAGCAGTTTGGCAGGGGGCACTGGGGAGACCCAGTACTTC. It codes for CASSLAGGTGETQYF.

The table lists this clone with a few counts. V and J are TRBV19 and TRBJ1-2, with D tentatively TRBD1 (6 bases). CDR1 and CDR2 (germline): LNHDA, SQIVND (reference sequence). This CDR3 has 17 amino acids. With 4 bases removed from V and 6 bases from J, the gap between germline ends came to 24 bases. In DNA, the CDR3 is TGTGCCAGTAGTACTTTTCGGGACACCCGCCGAATAGATGGCTACACCTTC. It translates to CASSTFRDTRRIDGYTF. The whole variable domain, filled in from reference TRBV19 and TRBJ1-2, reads DGGITQSPKYLFRKEGQNVTLSCEQNLNHDAMYWYRQDPGQGLRLIYYSQIVNDFQKGDIAEGYSVSREKKESFPLTVTSAQKNPTAFYLCASSTFRDTRRIDGYTFGSGTRLTVV.

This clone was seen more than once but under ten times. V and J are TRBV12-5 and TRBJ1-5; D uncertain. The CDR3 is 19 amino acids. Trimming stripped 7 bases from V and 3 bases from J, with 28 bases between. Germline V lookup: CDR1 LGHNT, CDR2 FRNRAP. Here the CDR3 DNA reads TGTGCTAGTGCGGTCGTAGCGTCGGCCCACACTCCGTTCAATCAGCCCCAGCATTTT. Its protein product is CASAVVASAHTPFNQPQHF.

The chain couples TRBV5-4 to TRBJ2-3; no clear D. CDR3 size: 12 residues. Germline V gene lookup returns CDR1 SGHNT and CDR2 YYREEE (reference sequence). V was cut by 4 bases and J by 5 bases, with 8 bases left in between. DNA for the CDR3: TGTGCCAGCAGCCTGCGTGAAGATACGCAGTATTTT. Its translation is CASSLREDTQYF. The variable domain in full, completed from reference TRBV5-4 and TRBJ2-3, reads ETGVTQSPTHLIKTRGQQVTLRCSSQSGHNTVSWYQQALGQGPQFIFQYYREEENGRGNFPPRFSGLQFPNYSSELNVNALELDDSALYLCASSLREDTQYFGPGTRLTVL.

CDR3 nucleotides: TGTGCCAGCAGTGCATACGACAGTGGATATGGCTACACCTTC. As protein: CASSAYDSGYGYTF. The chain joins TRBV6-1 to TRBJ1-2, with D possibly being TRBD1 (5 bases). The V end was cut by 4 bases, the J end by 5 bases, with 14 bases between. This CDR3 region has 14 residues. Germline assignment: CDR1 MNHNS and CDR2 SASEGT.

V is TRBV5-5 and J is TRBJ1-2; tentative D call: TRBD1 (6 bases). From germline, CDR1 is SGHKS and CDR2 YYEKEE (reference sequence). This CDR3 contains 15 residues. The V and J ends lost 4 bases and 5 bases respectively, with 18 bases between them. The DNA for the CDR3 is TGTGCCAGCAGCCAACAGGGCTCCCCCCAGTATGGCTACACCTTC. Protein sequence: CASSQQGSPQYGYTF.

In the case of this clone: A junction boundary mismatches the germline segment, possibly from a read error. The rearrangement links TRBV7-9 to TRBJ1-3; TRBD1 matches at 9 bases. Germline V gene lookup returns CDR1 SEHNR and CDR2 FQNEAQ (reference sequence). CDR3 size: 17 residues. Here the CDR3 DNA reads TGTTCCAGCAGCTTAGGGACAGGGATTAGATCTGGAAACACCATATATTTT. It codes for CSSSLGTGIRSGNTIYF.

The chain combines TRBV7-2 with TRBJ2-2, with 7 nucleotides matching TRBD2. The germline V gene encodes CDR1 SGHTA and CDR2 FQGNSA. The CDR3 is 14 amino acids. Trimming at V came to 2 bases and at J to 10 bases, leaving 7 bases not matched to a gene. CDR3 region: CASSLSGAGLELFF. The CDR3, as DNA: TGTGCCAGCAGCTTAAGCGGGGCCGGTTTGGAGCTGTTTTTT.

CDR3 sequence: CASRGTGANYEQYF. The CDR3 DNA reads as TGTGCCAGCAGGGGGACAGGGGCGAACTACGAGCAGTACTTC. This chain uses TRBV7-9 with TRBJ2-7, with 10 bases lining up with TRBD1. V lost 6 bases, J lost 3 bases, and 5 bases stayed unmatched. The CDR3 extends over 14 amino acids. The germline V gene encodes CDR1 SEHNR and CDR2 FQNEAQ (reference sequence).

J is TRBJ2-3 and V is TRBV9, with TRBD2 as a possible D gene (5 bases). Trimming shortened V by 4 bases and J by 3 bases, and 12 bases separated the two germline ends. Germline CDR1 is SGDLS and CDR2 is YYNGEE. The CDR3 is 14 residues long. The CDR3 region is CASSPLEGTDTQYF. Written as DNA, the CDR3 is TGTGCCAGCAGCCCCCTCGAGGGAACAGATACGCAGTATTTT.

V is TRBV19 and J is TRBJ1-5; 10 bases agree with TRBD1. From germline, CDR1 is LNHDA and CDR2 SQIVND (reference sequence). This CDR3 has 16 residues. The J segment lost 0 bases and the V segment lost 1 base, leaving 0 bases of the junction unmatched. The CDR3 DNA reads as TGTGCCAGTAGTATAGGGACAGGGGGTAGCAATCAGCCCCAGCATTTT. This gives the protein CASSIGTGGSNQPQHF. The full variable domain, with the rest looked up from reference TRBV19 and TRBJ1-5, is DGGITQSPKYLFRKEGQNVTLSCEQNLNHDAMYWYRQDPGQGLRLIYYSQIVNDFQKGDIAEGYSVSREKKESFPLTVTSAQKNPTAFYLCASSIGTGGSNQPQHFGDGTRLSIL.

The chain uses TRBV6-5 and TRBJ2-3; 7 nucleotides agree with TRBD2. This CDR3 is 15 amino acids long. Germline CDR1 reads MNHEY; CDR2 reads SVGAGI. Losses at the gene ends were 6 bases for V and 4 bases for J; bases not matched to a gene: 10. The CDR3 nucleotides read TGTGCCAGCAGGGGGGAGGGTTGGGCAGCAGATACGCAGTATTTT. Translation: CASRGEGWAADTQYF.

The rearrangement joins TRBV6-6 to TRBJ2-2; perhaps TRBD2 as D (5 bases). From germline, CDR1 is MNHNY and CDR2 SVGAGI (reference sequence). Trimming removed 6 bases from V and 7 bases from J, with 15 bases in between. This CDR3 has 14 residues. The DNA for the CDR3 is TGTGCCAGCAGACCGGACTCCCGCGGCGGGGAGCTGTTTTTT. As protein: CASRPDSRGGELFF.

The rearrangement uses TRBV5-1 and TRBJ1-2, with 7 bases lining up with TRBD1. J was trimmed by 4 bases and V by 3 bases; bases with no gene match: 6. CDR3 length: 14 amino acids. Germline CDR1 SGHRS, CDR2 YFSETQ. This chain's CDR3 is CASSSDRETYGYTF. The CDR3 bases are TGCGCCAGCAGCTCTGACAGGGAGACCTATGGCTACACCTTC.

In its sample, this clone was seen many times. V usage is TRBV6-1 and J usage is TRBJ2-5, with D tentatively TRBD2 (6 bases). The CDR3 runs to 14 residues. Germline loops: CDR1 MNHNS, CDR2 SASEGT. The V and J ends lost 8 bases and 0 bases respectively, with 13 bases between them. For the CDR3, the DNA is TGTGCCAGCGTTGCCCGGGACTACCAAGAGACCCAGTACTTC. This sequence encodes CASVARDYQETQYF.

This CDR3 is CASSLMTRDSYQPQHF. CDR3 coding DNA: TGTGCCAGCAGCCTTATGACACGGGACAGTTATCAGCCCCAGCATTTT. The chain joins TRBV5-6 to TRBJ1-5, with 7 positions matching TRBD1. The germline gives CDR1 SGHDT, CDR2 YYEEEE. V lost 4 bases and J lost 5; bases outside the gene matches: 12. The CDR3 length is 16 residues.

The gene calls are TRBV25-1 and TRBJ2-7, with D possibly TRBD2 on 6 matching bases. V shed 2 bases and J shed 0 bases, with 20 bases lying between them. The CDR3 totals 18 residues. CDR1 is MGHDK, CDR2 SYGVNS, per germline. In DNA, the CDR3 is TGTGCCAGCAGTGAAAGAAACGGTGGGACTGCAACCTCCTACGAGCAGTACTTC. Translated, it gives CASSERNGGTATSYEQYF.

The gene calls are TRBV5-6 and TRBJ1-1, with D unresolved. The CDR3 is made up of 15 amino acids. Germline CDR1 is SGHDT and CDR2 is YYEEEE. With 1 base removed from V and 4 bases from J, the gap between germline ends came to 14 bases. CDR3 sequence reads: CASSLYRGTVTEAFF. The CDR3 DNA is TGTGCCAGCAGCTTGTACCGGGGTACGGTCACTGAAGCTTTCTTT.

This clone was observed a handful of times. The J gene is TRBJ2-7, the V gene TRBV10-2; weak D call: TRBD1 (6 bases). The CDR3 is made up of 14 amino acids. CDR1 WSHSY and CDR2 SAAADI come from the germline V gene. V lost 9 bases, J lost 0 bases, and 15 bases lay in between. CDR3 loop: CASAPDRFSYEQYF. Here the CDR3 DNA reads TGCGCCAGTGCCCCAGACAGGTTCTCCTACGAGCAGTACTTC.

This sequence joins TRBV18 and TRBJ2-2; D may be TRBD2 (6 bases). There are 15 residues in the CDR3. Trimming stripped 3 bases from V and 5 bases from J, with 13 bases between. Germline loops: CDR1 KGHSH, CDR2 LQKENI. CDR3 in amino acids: CASSPSTRATGELFF. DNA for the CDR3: TGTGCCAGCTCACCCTCGACTAGGGCGACCGGGGAGCTGTTTTTT.

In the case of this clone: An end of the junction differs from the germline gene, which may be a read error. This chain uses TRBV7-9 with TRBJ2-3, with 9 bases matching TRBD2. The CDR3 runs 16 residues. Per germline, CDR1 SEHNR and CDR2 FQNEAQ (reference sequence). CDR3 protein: CSSSPPGWAGGDTQYF. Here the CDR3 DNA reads TGTTCCAGCAGCCCCCCCGGTTGGGCGGGGGGGGATACGCAGTATTTT.

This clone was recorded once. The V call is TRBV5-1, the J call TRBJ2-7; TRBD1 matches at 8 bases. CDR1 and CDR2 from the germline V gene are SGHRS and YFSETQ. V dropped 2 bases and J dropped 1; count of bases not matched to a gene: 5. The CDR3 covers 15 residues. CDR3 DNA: TGCGCCAGCAGCTTCGACAGGGGTGGGTCCTACGAGCAGTACTTC. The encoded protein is CASSFDRGGSYEQYF.

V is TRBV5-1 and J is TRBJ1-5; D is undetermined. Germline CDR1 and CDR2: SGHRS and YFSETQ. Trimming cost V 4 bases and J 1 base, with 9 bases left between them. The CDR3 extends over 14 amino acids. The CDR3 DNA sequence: TGCGCCAGCAGCCTAGACGGGAGCAATCAGCCCCAGCATTTT. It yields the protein CASSLDGSNQPQHF.